A selection of T cell receptor beta chains follows, all from one sample in a study of shared clonotypes between healthy human individuals. Using immunoSEQ multiplex PCR, the repertoire was profiled, and TCRdb retains in-frame clones only, with some absent. This sample has about 770,000 clones, with approximately 72% found just once. The sequenced sample was memory CD4+ T cells sorted from blood. Receptors originate from a woman in her 30s in good health. The conserved cysteine and the conserved F or W are not part of the CDR3 here.

J: TRBJ2-1
V: TRBV28
CDR3: ASSPAGTTDYNEQF

J: TRBJ2-3
V: TRBV10-3
CDR3: AISVTSGRRRDTQY

J: TRBJ2-1
V: TRBV5-1
CDR3: ASSLGLAGMYEQF

J: TRBJ2-7
V: TRBV10-3
CDR3: AISEPPGQLYEQY

J: TRBJ1-1
V: TRBV2
CDR3: ASRGQGNTEAF

J: TRBJ2-7
V: TRBV10-3
CDR3: AISESQTYEQY

J: TRBJ1-2
V: TRBV5-4
CDR3: ASSGQGRGYGYT

J: TRBJ1-1
V: TRBV7-8
CDR3: ASSLALGGGTEAF

J: TRBJ2-1
V: TRBV19
CDR3: ASSSQTDNEQF

J: TRBJ2-1
V: TRBV11-1
CDR3: ASSYSNLAANEQF

J: TRBJ2-7
V: TRBV28
CDR3: ASSPLMTQRNEQY

J: TRBJ2-7
V: TRBV7-9
CDR3: ASSWGQGINEQY

J: TRBJ2-5
V: TRBV4-2
CDR3: ASSRGGSEGEETQY

J: TRBJ1-2
V: TRBV5-5
CDR3: ASSLAVTGVRGYT

J: TRBJ1-3
V: TRBV4-1
CDR3: ASSQFEGGISGNTIY

J: TRBJ2-7
V: TRBV18
CDR3: ASSPGREPYEQY

J: TRBJ2-3
V: TRBV9
CDR3: ASSAPALAEIITDTQY

J: TRBJ2-1
V: TRBV4-1
CDR3: ASSPKKNTLAGLDEQF

J: TRBJ2-5
V: TRBV27
CDR3: ASTGRGQETQY

J: TRBJ2-1
V: TRBV5-4
CDR3: ASSPRGGNEQF